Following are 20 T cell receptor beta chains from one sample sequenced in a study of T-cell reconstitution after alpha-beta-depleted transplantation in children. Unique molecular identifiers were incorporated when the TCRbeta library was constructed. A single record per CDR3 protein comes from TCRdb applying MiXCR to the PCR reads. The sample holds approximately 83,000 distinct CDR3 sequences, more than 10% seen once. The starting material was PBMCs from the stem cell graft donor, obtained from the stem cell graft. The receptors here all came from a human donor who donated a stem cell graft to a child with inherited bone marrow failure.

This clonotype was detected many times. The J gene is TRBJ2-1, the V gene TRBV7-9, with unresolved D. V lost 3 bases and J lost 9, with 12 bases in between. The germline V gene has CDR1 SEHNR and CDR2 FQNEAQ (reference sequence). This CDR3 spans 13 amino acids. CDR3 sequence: CASSLAVYGEQFF. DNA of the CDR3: TGTGCCAGCAGCTTGGCGGTATATGGTGAGCAGTTCTTC.

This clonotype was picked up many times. Here the CDR3 DNA reads TGTGCCAGCCATCGAGGGATGGTGAACACTGAAGCTTTCTTT. Protein sequence: CASHRGMVNTEAFF. This sequence joins TRBV27 and TRBJ1-1; the D is unclear. Germline V lookup: CDR1 MNHEY, CDR2 SMNVEV (reference sequence). The CDR3 length is 14 residues. Between the trimmed V and J ends, which lost 8 bases and 0 bases, there was a span of 13 bases.

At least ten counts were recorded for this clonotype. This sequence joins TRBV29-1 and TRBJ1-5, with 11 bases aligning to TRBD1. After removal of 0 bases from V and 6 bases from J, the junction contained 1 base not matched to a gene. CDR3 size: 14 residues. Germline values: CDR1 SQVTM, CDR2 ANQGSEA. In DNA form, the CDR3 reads TGCAGCGTTGAAGAAGGGACAGGGGGTCAGCCCCAGCATTTT. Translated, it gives CSVEEGTGGQPQHF.

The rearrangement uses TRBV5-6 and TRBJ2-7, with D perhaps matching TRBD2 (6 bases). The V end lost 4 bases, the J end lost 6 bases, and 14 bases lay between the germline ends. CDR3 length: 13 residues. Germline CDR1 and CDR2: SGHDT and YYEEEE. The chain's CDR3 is CASSPGTLCEQYF. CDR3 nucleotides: TGTGCCAGCAGCCCCGGGACTCTCTGCGAGCAGTACTTC.

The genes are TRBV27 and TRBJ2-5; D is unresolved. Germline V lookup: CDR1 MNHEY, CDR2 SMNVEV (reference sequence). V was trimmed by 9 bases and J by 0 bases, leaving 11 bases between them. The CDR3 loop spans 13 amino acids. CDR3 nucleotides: TGTGCCAGTCGCCCGGTGTACCAAGAGACCCAGTACTTC. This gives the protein CASRPVYQETQYF.

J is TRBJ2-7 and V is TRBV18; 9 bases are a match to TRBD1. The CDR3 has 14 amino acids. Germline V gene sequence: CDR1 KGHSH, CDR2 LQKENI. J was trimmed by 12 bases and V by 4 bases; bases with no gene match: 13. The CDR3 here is CASSLTGTGSPGYF. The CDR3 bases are TGTGCCAGCTCACTAACCGGGACAGGGTCCCCCGGGTACTTC.

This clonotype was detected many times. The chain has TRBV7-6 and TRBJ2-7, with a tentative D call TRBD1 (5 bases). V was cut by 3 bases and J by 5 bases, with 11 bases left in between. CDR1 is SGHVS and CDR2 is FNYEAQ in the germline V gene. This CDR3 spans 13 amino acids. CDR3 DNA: TGTGCCAGCAGCTTTACCGACAGAGACGAGCAGTACTTC. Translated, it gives CASSFTDRDEQYF.

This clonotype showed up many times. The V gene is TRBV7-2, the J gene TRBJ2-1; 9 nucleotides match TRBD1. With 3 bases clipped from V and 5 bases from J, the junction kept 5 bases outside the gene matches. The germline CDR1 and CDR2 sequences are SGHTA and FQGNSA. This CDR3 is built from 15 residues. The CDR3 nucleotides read TGTGCCAGCAGCTTCACAGGGGGCAAGGACAATGAGCAGTTCTTC. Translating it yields CASSFTGGKDNEQFF.

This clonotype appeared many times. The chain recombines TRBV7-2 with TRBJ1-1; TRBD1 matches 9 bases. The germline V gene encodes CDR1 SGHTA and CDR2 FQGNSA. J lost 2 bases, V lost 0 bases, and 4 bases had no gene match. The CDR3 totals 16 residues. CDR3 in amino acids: CASSLAGQGRNTEAFF. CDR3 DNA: TGTGCCAGCAGCTTAGCGGGACAGGGAAGAAACACTGAAGCTTTCTTT.

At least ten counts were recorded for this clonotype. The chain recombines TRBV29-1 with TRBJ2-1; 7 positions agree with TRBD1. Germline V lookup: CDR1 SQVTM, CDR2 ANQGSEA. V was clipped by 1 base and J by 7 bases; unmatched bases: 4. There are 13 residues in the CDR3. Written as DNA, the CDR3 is TGCAGCGTTGAAGGACAGGGCTTAAATGAGCAGTTCTTC. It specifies CSVEGQGLNEQFF.

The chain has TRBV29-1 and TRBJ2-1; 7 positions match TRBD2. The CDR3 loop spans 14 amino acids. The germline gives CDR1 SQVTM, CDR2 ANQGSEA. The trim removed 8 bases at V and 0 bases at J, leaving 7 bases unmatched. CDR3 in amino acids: CSTPGGSSYNEQFF. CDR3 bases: TGCAGCACGCCCGGGGGGAGCTCCTACAATGAGCAGTTCTTC.

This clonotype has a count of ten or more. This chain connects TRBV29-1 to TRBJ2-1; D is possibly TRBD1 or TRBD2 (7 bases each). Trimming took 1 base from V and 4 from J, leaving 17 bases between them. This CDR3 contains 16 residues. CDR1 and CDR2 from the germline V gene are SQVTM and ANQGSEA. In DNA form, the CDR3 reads TGCAGCGTTGAAGGGGGGGAGGGGGCGAAATACAATGAGCAGTTCTTC. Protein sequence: CSVEGGEGAKYNEQFF.

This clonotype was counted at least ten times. In DNA, the CDR3 is TGCAGTGCTAGAGAGCGGGAGTACGAGCAGTACTTC. As protein: CSAREREYEQYF. The V and J genes are TRBV20-1 and TRBJ2-7, with 7 bases that match TRBD2. CDR1 is DFQATT and CDR2 is SNEGSKA in the germline V gene (reference sequence). The CDR3 extends over 12 amino acids. Trimming at V came to 0 bases and at J to 4 bases, leaving 0 bases not matched to a gene.

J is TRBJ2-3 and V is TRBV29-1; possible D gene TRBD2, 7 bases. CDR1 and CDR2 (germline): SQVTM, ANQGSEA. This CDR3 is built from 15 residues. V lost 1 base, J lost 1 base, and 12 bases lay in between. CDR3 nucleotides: TGCAGCGTTGAAGTAAGGGGGGGGGGCACAGATACGCAGTATTTT. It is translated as CSVEVRGGGTDTQYF.

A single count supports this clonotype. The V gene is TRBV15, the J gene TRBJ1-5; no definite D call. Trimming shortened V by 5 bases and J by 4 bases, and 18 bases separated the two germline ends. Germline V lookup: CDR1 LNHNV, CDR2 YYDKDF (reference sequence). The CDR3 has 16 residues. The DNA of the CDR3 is TGTGCCACCAGCCAAGGGTCGTTTCAATCAAATCAGCCCCAGCATTTT. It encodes CATSQGSFQSNQPQHF.

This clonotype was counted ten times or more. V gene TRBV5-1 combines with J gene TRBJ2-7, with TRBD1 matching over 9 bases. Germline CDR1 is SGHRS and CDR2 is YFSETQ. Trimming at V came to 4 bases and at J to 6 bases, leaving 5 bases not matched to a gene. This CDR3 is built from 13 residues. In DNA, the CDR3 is TGCGCCAGCAGCGAGGGGACAGGGTTCGAGCAGTACTTC. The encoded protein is CASSEGTGFEQYF.

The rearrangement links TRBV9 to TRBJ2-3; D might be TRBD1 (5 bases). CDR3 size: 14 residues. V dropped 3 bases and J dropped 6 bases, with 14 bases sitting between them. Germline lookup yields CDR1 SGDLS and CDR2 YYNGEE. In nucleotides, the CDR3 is TGTGCCAGCAGCGAGGGGCTATCGTGGGATACGCAGTATTTT. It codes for CASSEGLSWDTQYF.

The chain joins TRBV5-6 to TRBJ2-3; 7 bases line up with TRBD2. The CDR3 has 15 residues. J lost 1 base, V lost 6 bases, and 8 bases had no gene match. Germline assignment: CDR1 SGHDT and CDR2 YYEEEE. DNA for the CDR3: TGTGCCAGCAAGGTTTGGGGAGGGGGCACAGATACGCAGTATTTT. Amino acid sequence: CASKVWGGGTDTQYF.

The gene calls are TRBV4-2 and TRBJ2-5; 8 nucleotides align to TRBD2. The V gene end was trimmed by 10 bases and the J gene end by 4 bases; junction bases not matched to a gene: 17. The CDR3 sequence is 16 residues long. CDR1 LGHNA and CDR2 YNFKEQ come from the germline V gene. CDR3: CAMGPVGAGGRETQYF. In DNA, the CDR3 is TGTGCCATGGGCCCCGTAGGGGCGGGAGGCAGAGAGACCCAGTACTTC.

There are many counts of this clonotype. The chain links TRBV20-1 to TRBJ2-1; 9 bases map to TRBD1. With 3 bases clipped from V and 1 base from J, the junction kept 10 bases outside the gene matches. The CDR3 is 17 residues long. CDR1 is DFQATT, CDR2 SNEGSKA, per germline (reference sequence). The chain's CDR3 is CSASGTGYIGSYNEQFF. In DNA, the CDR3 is TGCAGTGCTAGTGGGACAGGGTATATCGGGTCCTACAATGAGCAGTTCTTC.